Sequencing of this T cell receptor (beta chain) was carried out in a study of blood T cell repertoires in COVID-19. CDR1 is KGHSH and CDR2 is LQKENI in the germline V gene. The CDR3 runs 15 residues. V was shortened by 2 bases and J by 7 bases, with 12 bases between the two germline ends. Assay used: immunoSEQ multiplex PCR; TCRdb lists only in-frame clones, some missing. The sample lists approximately 310,000 clones; 75% to 90% were seen once. The J gene is TRBJ1-6, the V gene TRBV18; D perhaps matches TRBD1 (6 bases). The TCR comes from a man aged 60-69 years who had recovered from COVID-19. What was sequenced was PBMCs or T cells enriched from blood (not recorded which). The CDR3, as DNA: TGTGCCAGCTCACCATCGGGGGGCCACAATTCACCCCTCCACTTT. Translated, it gives CASSPSGGHNSPLHF.